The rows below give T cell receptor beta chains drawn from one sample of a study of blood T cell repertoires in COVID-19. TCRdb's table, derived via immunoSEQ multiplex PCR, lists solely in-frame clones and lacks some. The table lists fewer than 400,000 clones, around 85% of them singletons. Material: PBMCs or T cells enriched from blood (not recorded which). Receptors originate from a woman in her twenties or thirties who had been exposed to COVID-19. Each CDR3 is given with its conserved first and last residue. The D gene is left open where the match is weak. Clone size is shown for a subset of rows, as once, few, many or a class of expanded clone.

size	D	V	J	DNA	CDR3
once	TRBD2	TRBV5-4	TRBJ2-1	TGTGCCAGCAGCTTGGGAGGTCTAGCGGGCCTCAATGAGCAGTTCTTC	CASSLGGLAGLNEQFF
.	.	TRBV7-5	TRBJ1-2	TGTGCCCATGGGCGGGGACAGAGATATGGCTACACCTTC	CAHGRGQRYGYTF
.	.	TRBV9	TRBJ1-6	TGTGCCAGCAGCCTCAAAGGGAGGGGGGGGAATTCACCCCTCCACTTT	CASSLKGRGGNSPLHF
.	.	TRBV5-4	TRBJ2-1	TGTGCCAGCAGCTTACAGGGTCGGGGAAATGAGCAGTTCTTC	CASSLQGRGNEQFF
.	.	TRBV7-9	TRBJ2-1	TGTGCCAGCAGCCACCCCGAAACTTACAATGAGCAGTTCTTC	CASSHPETYNEQFF
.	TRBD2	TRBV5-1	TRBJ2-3	TGCGCCAGCAGCTTGGGACTAGCGACAGATACGCAGTATTTT	CASSLGLATDTQYF
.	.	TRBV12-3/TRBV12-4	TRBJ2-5	TGTGCCAGCAGAGACTACTTCTCCGAGACCCAGTACTTC	CASRDYFSETQYF
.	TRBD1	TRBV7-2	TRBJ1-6	TGTGCCAGCAGCTTAGCGTACAGGGGTCGGGGTTCACCCCTCCACTTT	CASSLAYRGRGSPLHF
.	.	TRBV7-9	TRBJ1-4	TGTGCCAGCAGCTCCGGGACACCCGAAAAACTGTTTTTT	CASSSGTPEKLFF
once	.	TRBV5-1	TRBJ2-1	TGCGCCAGCAGCCTGTGGTCCCGAGCCAATGAGCAGTTCTTC	CASSLWSRANEQFF
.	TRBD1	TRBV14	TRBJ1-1	TGTGCCAGCAGCCGTGATCTTGGGACAGGGAACACTGAAGCTTTCTTT	CASSRDLGTGNTEAFF
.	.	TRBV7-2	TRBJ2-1	TGTGCCAGCAGCTTAGACAGATACAATGAGCAGTTCTTC	CASSLDRYNEQFF
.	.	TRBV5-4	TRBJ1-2	TGTGCCAGCAGCTTGGTGGCAGGGGCAAACTATGGCTACACCTTC	CASSLVAGANYGYTF
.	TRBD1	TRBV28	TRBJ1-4	TGTGCCAGCAGCCCGTACAGGGGGCTTCGAGAAAAACTGTTTTTT	CASSPYRGLREKLFF
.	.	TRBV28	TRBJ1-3	TGTGCCAGCAGTAAAGACAGGCTCCGGGTTAGGAACACCATATATTTT	CASSKDRLRVRNTIYF
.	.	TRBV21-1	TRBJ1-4	TGTGCCAGCAGCACGAACCCCCGGCCGGGACATCTGTTTTTT	CASSTNPRPGHLFF
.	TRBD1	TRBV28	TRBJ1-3	TGTGCCAGCAGCATTGACAGGGGCTCTGGAAACACCATATATTTT	CASSIDRGSGNTIYF
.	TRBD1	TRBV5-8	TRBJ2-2	TGTGCCAGCAGCTATAAACAGGGGGCGCTTATTACGAACACCGGGGAGCTGTTTTTT	CASSYKQGALITNTGELFF
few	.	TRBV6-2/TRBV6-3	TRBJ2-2	TGTGCCAGCAGTTACAAACAGGACAGTCAGAACACCGGGGAGCTGTTTTTT	CASSYKQDSQNTGELFF
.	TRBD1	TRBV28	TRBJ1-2	TGTGCCAGCAGAAACCTAGACAGGGGGCATGGCTACACCTTC	CASRNLDRGHGYTF
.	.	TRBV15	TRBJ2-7	TGTGCCACCAGCAGACTAGCGAACTACGAGCAGTACTTC	CATSRLANYEQYF
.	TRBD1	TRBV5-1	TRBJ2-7	TGCGCCAGCAGCTTGGAAAGGCAGGGGGCTTACGAGCAGTACTTC	CASSLERQGAYEQYF